This T cell receptor beta chain stems from a study of T cell responses to AZD1222 COVID-19 vaccine. The table came from immunoSEQ multiplex PCR; TCRdb's copy has only in-frame clones and leaves some out. The sample holds 55,000 to 65,000 clones, approximately 85% seen once. A word on this clone: The antigen is unknown.

Germline lookup yields CDR1 PRHDT and CDR2 FYEKMQ (reference sequence). The CDR3 is made up of 12 amino acids. Deletions cut 4 bases from V and 4 bases from J, with 5 bases between. Study conclusions and caveats: Reports indicate that nearly half of spike-specific TCRs are directed at unmutated variant regions. Baseline seropositivity characterized only a handful of AZD1222 recipients.

The receptor was isolated from an adult in good health. Sample: peripheral blood, taken on day 0 of AZD1222 vaccination. V is TRBV13 and J is TRBJ1-5; the D is unclear. The CDR3 region has the DNA TGTGCCAGCAGCTCGGGTAATCAGCCCCAGCATTTT. Protein sequence: CASSSGNQPQHF. The full variable domain, in which reference TRBV13 and TRBJ1-5 provide the parts outside the CDR3, is AAGVIQSPRHLIKEKRETATLKCYPIPRHDTVYWYQQGPGQDPQFLISFYEKMQSDKGSIPDRFSAQQFSDYHSELNMSSLELGDSALYFCASSSGNQPQHFGDGTRLSIL.